The TCR beta chain described here comes from a study of CD8+CD57+ T cells in acquired aplastic anemia. Study background: Isolated CD4+ and CD8+ cells, once sorted, yielded DNA averaging roughly 3 ug. Study results and caveats: Shared by patients and controls, 25 to 35 CD8+ CDR3s were abundant in patients. Controls did not differ significantly from patients in CD8+ Simpson's diversity.

Only patients with CD8+CD57+ cell expansion on flow cytometry were chosen for sequencing. CDR3 and TCR beta VDJ profiling relied on genomic DNA as the template. TCRdb reprocessed the reads via MiXCR and lists one record per CDR3 protein. The sample has roughly 160,000 distinct CDR3 sequences, 71% seen once. V lost 1 base to trimming and J lost 0 bases, with 10 bases between them. In germline, CDR1 is SNHLY, CDR2 FYNNEI. The CDR3 is made up of 15 amino acids. To note about this clonotype: Antigen specificity is unknown.

The V gene is TRBV2, the J gene TRBJ2-7; D gene unclear. The source material was sorted CD4+, CD8+, or CD8+CD57+ T cells (not recorded which) from PBMCs. The source of this sequence is a human donor with aplastic anemia. The chain's CDR3 is CASSEGHLSSYEQYF. CDR3 in DNA: TGTGCCAGCAGTGAAGGACATTTGAGCTCCTACGAGCAGTACTTC.